This T cell receptor (beta chain) was found in a study of control samples from healthy donors and cancer patients. Clones were read by immunoSEQ multiplex PCR, and TCRdb kept only the in-frame ones, dropping some. The sample has 200,000 to 250,000 clones; about 95% are singletons. The CDR3 extends over 12 amino acids. Germline-derived CDR1 and CDR2 are SNHLY and FYNNEI. V lost 8 bases and J lost 11, with 18 bases in between. The clonotype originates from a man aged 50 to 60 in good health. The chain combines TRBV2 with TRBJ1-1, with D possibly being TRBD1 (5 bases). Sequenced sample: blood. CDR3 sequence reads: CASAFSGKLAFF. The CDR3 DNA is TGTGCCAGCGCATTCTCAGGGAAGTTGGCTTTCTTT.